The text below deals with one T cell receptor beta chain. The CDR3 loop spans 15 amino acids. V trimming: 5 bases; J trimming: 4 bases; junction bases outside the gene matches: 8. Germline CDR1 and CDR2: MDHEN and SYDVKM. PCR employed 60 Vbeta and 13 Jbeta primers. The protocol was immunoSEQ multiplex PCR, while the TCRdb copy is restricted to in-frame clones and leaves out a portion. Among fewer than 250,000 clones listed, 60% to 80% were seen once. This specimen belongs to a study of cytomegalovirus exposure and HLA in healthy donors. The receptor's source is a young man in good health and CMV-seronegative. The rearrangement uses TRBV28 and TRBJ1-1; 9 nucleotides agree with TRBD1. Sequenced sample: PBMCs. DNA of the CDR3: TGTGCCAGCAGTCCCTGGGACAGGGTAAGCACTGAAGCTTTCTTT. Protein sequence: CASSPWDRVSTEAFF.